These 25 T cell receptor beta chains were all obtained from the same sample, sequenced in a study of blood T cell repertoires in COVID-19. The method was immunoSEQ multiplex PCR; TCRdb's version includes in-frame clones alone and lacks a portion of them. The data show about 79,000 clones, 80% to 90% seen once. The source material was peripheral blood. The receptors shown here come from a man aged 70-80 years with active or convalescent COVID-19.

The V and J genes are TRBV28 and TRBJ1-1; no clear D gene. Germline CDR1 and CDR2: MDHEN and SYDVKM. The CDR3 runs 17 residues. Trimming cost V 4 bases and J 2 bases, with 20 bases left between them. The CDR3 sequence is CASSSIMASGSNTEAFF. For the CDR3, the DNA is TGTGCCAGCAGTTCCATTATGGCTTCCGGGTCAAACACTGAAGCTTTCTTT.

The chain joins TRBV5-1 to TRBJ2-7; TRBD2 might be the D (6 bases). Looked up from germline, CDR1 is SGHRS and CDR2 is YFSETQ. Trimming pared 0 bases from V and 5 bases from J, leaving 15 bases between. The CDR3 runs 15 residues. CDR3 sequence: CASSLGGSGSNEQYF. For the CDR3, the DNA is TGCGCCAGCAGCTTGGGTGGTAGCGGTAGTAACGAGCAGTACTTC.

The rearrangement joins TRBV4-3 to TRBJ2-7; D perhaps matches TRBD2 (5 bases). Germline-derived CDR1 and CDR2 are LGHNA and YSLEER. This CDR3 spans 14 amino acids. V shed 0 bases and J shed 2 bases, with 8 bases lying between them. For the CDR3, the DNA is TGCGCCAGCAGCCAAGATCTGAGGGCCTACGAGCAGTACTTC. This encodes CASSQDLRAYEQYF.

J is TRBJ2-7 and V is TRBV5-1; D might be TRBD2 (5 bases). V was pared by 4 bases and J by 0 bases, with 11 bases between. The germline V gene encodes CDR1 SGHRS and CDR2 YFSETQ. The CDR3 has 14 amino acids. CDR3 in amino acids: CASSSQRSSYEQYF. CDR3 coding DNA: TGCGCCAGCAGCAGCCAGCGGAGCTCCTACGAGCAGTACTTC.

V and J are TRBV11-2 and TRBJ2-5, with 12 bases fitting TRBD2. The CDR3 loop spans 15 amino acids. The germline V gene encodes CDR1 SGHAT and CDR2 FQNNGV. Unmatched junction bases numbered 4, after V lost 3 bases and J lost 5 bases. The CDR3 nucleotides are TGTGCCAGCAGCTTGTCTAGCGGGAGGGCGGAGACCCAGTACTTC. This encodes CASSLSSGRAETQYF. The full variable domain, with the rest looked up from reference TRBV11-2 and TRBJ2-5, is EAGVAQSPRYKIIEKRQSVAFWCNPISGHATLYWYQQILGQGPKLLIQFQNNGVVDDSQLPKDRFSAERLKGVDSTLKIQPAKLEDSAVYLCASSLSSGRAETQYFGPGTRLLVL.

The rearrangement links TRBV7-2 to TRBJ1-3, with no clear D. The CDR3 loop spans 13 amino acids. V lost 2 bases, J lost 8 bases, and 10 bases lay in between. Germline V lookup: CDR1 SGHTA, CDR2 FQGNSA. CDR3 region: CASSLTLGDTIYF. CDR3 DNA: TGTGCCAGCAGCTTAACTCTGGGAGACACCATATATTTT.

V usage is TRBV21-1 and J usage is TRBJ2-7; TRBD2 is the table's D call and was not checked against the DNA. TRBV21-1 is deemed a pseudogene. The CDR3 loop spans 14 amino acids. The CDR3 sequence is CASSKDGRAHEQYF. The CDR3 nucleotides read TGTGCCAGCAGCAAAGACGGGAGGGCCCACGAGCAGTACTTC.

J is TRBJ2-1 and V is TRBV5-1; 8 bases map to TRBD1. CDR3 length equals 15 residues. Per germline, CDR1 SGHRS and CDR2 YFSETQ. The V gene end was trimmed by 5 bases and the J gene end by 4 bases; junction bases not matched to a gene: 8. For the CDR3, the DNA is TGCGCCAGCAGACCGACAGGGGCGAGTTACAATGAGCAGTTCTTC. Translation: CASRPTGASYNEQFF.

This chain joins TRBV18 and TRBJ1-1; possible D gene TRBD1, 6 bases. The CDR3 runs to 14 residues. CDR1 KGHSH and CDR2 LQKENI come from the germline V gene. Deletions cut 3 bases from V and 7 bases from J, with 15 bases between. The CDR3 spells CASSPGGARVEAFF. CDR3 DNA sequence: TGTGCCAGCTCACCTGGGGGGGCCCGGGTTGAAGCTTTCTTT.

The chain recombines TRBV4-1 with TRBJ1-1; TRBD1 agrees at 11 bases. With V trimmed by 3 bases and J by 2 bases, 8 bases remained unmatched. The CDR3 is 17 residues long. CDR1 is MGHRA and CDR2 is YSYEKL in the germline V gene. CDR3 residues: CASSHPRDRGENTEAFF. CDR3 DNA sequence: TGCGCCAGCAGCCACCCTAGGGACAGGGGGGAAAACACTGAAGCTTTCTTT.

This clone was seen a handful of times. The chain couples TRBV7-9 to TRBJ2-1; maybe TRBD2 (7 bases). The CDR3 extends over 14 amino acids. Germline CDR1 and CDR2: SEHNR and FQNEAQ (reference sequence). The V end lost 7 bases, the J end lost 1 base, and 11 bases lay between the germline ends. The CDR3: CASIGGQSYNEQFF. In DNA, the CDR3 is TGTGCCAGCATCGGGGGGCAGTCCTACAATGAGCAGTTCTTC.

The rearrangement uses TRBV9 and TRBJ2-1; D may be TRBD2 (5 bases). Trimming shortened V by 4 bases and J by 7 bases, and 12 bases separated the two germline ends. CDR1 and CDR2 (germline): SGDLS, YYNGEE. This CDR3 comprises 13 residues. The CDR3 nucleotides read TGTGCCAGCAGCCGGATTGGCGGGAATGAGCAGTTCTTC. Amino acids: CASSRIGGNEQFF.

V is TRBV5-1 and J is TRBJ2-3; a possible D gene is TRBD2 (6 bases). The length of the CDR3 is 14 residues. Germline-derived CDR1 and CDR2 are SGHRS and YFSETQ. Trimming left V 0 bases short and J 5 bases short, with 10 bases between. DNA for the CDR3: TGCGCCAGCAGCTTGGCCGCGGGATTAGATACGCAGTATTTT. Translation gives CASSLAAGLDTQYF.

This clone was counted between two and nine times. The V gene is TRBV7-6, the J gene TRBJ2-5; TRBD1 matches at 8 bases. The CDR3 extends over 14 amino acids. Germline CDR1 is SGHVS and CDR2 is FNYEAQ. The V segment lost 6 bases and the J segment 1 base; nucleotides outside the gene matches: 4. The CDR3 here is CASRVTGGQETQYF. For the CDR3, the DNA is TGTGCCAGCAGGGTTACAGGGGGCCAAGAGACCCAGTACTTC.

This chain uses TRBV19 with TRBJ2-5, with D perhaps matching TRBD1 (6 bases). The CDR3 runs to 15 residues. The germline V gene encodes CDR1 LNHDA and CDR2 SQIVND (reference sequence). Trimming stripped 6 bases from V and 2 bases from J, with 16 bases between. The CDR3 spells CASSVYWTVQETQYF. Here the CDR3 DNA reads TGTGCCAGTAGCGTATACTGGACAGTACAAGAGACCCAGTACTTC.

CDR3 loop: CASSLGLTGMMGIQYF. CDR3 coding DNA: TGTGCCAGCAGCTTGGGATTGACAGGGATGATGGGCATTCAGTACTTC. The chain combines TRBV5-6 with TRBJ2-4, with TRBD1 identical over 7 bases. The germline CDR1 and CDR2 sequences are SGHDT and YYEEEE. J was trimmed by 9 bases and V by 0 bases; bases with no gene match: 12. The CDR3 runs 16 residues.

The genes are TRBV4-1 and TRBJ2-7; unclear D gene. V lost 0 bases and J lost 0, with 9 bases in between. The germline CDR1 and CDR2 sequences are MGHRA and YSYEKL. The CDR3 totals 15 residues. The CDR3 region is CASSQDLADSYEQYF. CDR3 sequence (DNA): TGCGCCAGCAGCCAAGATTTAGCAGACTCCTACGAGCAGTACTTC.

The chain employs TRBV7-9 and TRBJ2-7; possible D gene TRBD2, 6 bases. Per the germline V gene, CDR1 is SEHNR and CDR2 is FQNEAQ (reference sequence). The CDR3 covers 14 residues. The V end was cut by 5 bases, the J end by 1 base, with 12 bases between. CDR3 protein: CASSLSGLSYEQYF. For the CDR3, the DNA is TGTGCCAGCAGCCTGAGCGGGCTATCCTACGAGCAGTACTTC.

This chain uses TRBV4-3 with TRBJ1-6; possibly TRBD1 for D (5 bases). CDR1 and CDR2 (germline): LGHNA, YSLEER. The germline V and J ends were trimmed by 1 base and 7 bases, with 14 bases remaining between them. The CDR3 consists of 16 residues. As DNA, the CDR3 is TGCGCCAGCAGCCAAGGGGAGGGGCGGCGGAATTCACCCCTCCACTTT. This translates into CASSQGEGRRNSPLHF.

The gene calls are TRBV27 and TRBJ2-1; TRBD2 agrees at 10 bases. Germline V gene lookup returns CDR1 MNHEY and CDR2 SMNVEV (reference sequence). V lost 6 bases, J lost 0 bases, and 2 bases stayed unmatched. This CDR3 has 15 residues. The CDR3 DNA reads as TGTGCCAGCAGGGGACTAGCGAACTCCTACAATGAGCAGTTCTTC. Protein sequence: CASRGLANSYNEQFF.

V usage is TRBV19 and J usage is TRBJ1-5; D call uncertain. CDR3 length: 15 amino acids. Germline CDR1 and CDR2: LNHDA and SQIVND (reference sequence). Trimming took off 5 bases at V and 0 bases at J, with 11 bases between the two ends. CDR3 protein: CASSLQVGSNQPQHF. The CDR3 DNA reads as TGTGCCAGTAGTTTGCAGGTTGGTAGCAATCAGCCCCAGCATTTT.

The V gene is TRBV6-6, the J gene TRBJ2-5; D is perhaps TRBD1 (5 bases). The CDR3 covers 15 residues. Germline V gene data show CDR1 as MNHNY and CDR2 as SVGAGI (reference sequence). With 6 bases removed from V and 5 bases from J, the gap between germline ends came to 19 bases. CDR3 amino acids: CASRPTTGTRETQYF. The CDR3 nucleotides are TGTGCCAGCAGACCCACTACAGGAACCAGGGAGACCCAGTACTTC.

The CDR3 here is CASQDRNTEAFF. The DNA for the CDR3 is TGTGCCTCCCAGGACAGAAACACTGAAGCTTTCTTT. The chain has TRBV5-4 and TRBJ1-1; a weak D match, TRBD1 (6 bases). The CDR3 sequence is 12 residues long. V lost 10 bases and J lost 2, with 12 bases in between. Germline V gene data show CDR1 as SGHNT and CDR2 as YYREEE (reference sequence).

The chain has TRBV30 and TRBJ2-7; possible D gene TRBD2, 5 bases. The CDR3 has 11 residues. Trimming took off 4 bases at V and 3 bases at J, with 7 bases between the two ends. Germline V gene data show CDR1 as GTSNPN and CDR2 as SVGIG (reference sequence). The CDR3 sequence: CAWTGLYEQYF. For the CDR3, the DNA is TGTGCCTGGACAGGACTCTACGAGCAGTACTTC.

J is TRBJ1-2 and V is TRBV28; possibly TRBD1 for D (6 bases). Germline V gives CDR1 MDHEN, CDR2 SYDVKM. The CDR3 is made up of 13 amino acids. The germline V and J ends were trimmed by 4 bases and 4 bases, with 10 bases remaining between them. The chain's CDR3 is CASSWTALYGYTF. CDR3 coding DNA: TGTGCCAGCAGTTGGACAGCTCTCTATGGCTACACCTTC.